This TCR beta chain was observed in a study of blood T cell repertoires in COVID-19. Study-wide context: There were acute and convalescent COVID-19 samples, and they came from the United States, Italy and Spain. Nucleic acid was either cDNA or gDNA, and it came from T cells, B-cell-depleted T cells, or PBMCs.

Source study methods: From reference gene primer amplification, estimates of nucleated cell counts were derived. Clones were read by immunoSEQ multiplex PCR, and TCRdb kept only the in-frame ones, dropping some. V and J calls and clone size are as listed in that table; D and trimming were resolved from the DNA. Of roughly 250,000 clones in the sample, around 88% were seen once. The J segment lost 2 bases and the V segment lost 3 bases, leaving 1 base of the junction unmatched. The CDR3 consists of 13 residues. Germline V CDR1 and CDR2: LNHDA, SQIVND (reference sequence). The clonotype originates from a man between 25 and 39 years old with acute or convalescent COVID-19. V usage is TRBV19 and J usage is TRBJ2-7; the match to TRBD1 covers 7 bases. The sequenced material came from peripheral blood. The CDR3 DNA is TGTGCCAGTAGTATGGGACAGACCTACGAGCAGTACTTC. Translated, it gives CASSMGQTYEQYF.